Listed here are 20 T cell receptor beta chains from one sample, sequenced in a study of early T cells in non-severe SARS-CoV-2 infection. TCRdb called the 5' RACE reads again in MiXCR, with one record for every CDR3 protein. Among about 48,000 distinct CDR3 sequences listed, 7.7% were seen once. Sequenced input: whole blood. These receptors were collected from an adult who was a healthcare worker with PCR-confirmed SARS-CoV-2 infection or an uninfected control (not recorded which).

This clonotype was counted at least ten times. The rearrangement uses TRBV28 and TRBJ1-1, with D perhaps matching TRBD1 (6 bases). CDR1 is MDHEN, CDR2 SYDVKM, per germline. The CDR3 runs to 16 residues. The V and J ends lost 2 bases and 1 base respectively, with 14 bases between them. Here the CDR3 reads CASSLLLQGKNTEAFF. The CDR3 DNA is TGTGCCAGCAGTTTACTCCTGCAGGGGAAGAACACTGAAGCTTTCTTT.

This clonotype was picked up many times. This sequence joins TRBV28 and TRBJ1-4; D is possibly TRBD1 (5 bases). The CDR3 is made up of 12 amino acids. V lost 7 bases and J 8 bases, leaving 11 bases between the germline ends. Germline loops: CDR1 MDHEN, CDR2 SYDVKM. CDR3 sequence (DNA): TGTGCCAGCACCCGGGGGTACGAAAAACTGTTTTTT. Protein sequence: CASTRGYEKLFF.

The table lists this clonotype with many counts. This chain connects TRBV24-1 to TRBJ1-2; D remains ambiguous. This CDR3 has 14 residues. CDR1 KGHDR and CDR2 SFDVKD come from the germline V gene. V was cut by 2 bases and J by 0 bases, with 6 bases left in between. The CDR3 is CATSDSPPNYGYTF. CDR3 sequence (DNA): TGTGCCACCAGTGATTCACCCCCTAACTATGGCTACACCTTC.

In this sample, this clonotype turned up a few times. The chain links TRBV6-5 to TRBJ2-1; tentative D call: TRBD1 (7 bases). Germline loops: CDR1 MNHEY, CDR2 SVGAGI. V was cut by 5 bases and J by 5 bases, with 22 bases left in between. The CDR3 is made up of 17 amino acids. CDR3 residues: CASSTLRWRDSNNEQFF. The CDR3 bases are TGTGCCAGCAGTACCCTCCGTTGGAGGGACAGCAACAATGAGCAGTTCTTC.

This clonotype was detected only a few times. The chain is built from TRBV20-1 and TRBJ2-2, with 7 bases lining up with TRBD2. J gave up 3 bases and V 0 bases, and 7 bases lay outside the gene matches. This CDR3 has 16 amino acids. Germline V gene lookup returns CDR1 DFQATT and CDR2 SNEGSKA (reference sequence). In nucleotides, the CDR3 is TGCAGTGCTAGAGACAGGACTAGGGCGGACACCGGGGAGCTGTTTTTT. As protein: CSARDRTRADTGELFF.

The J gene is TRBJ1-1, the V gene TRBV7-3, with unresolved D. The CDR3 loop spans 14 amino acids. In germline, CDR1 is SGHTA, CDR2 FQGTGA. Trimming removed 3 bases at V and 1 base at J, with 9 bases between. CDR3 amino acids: CASSFLGRNTEAFF. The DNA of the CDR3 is TGTGCCAGCAGCTTCTTAGGAAGGAACACTGAAGCTTTCTTT.

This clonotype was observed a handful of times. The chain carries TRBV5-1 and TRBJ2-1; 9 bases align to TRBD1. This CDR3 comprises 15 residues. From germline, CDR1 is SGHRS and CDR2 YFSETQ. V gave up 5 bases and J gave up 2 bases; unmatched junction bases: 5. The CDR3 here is CASRTGQGPYNEQFF. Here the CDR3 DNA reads TGCGCCAGCAGGACGGGACAGGGCCCCTACAATGAGCAGTTCTTC.

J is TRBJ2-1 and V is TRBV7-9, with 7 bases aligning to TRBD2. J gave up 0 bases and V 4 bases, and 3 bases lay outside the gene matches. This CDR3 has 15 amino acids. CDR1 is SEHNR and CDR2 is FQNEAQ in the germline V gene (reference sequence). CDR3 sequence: CASSSIAGSYNEQFF. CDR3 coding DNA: TGTGCCAGCAGCTCCATAGCGGGCTCCTACAATGAGCAGTTCTTC.

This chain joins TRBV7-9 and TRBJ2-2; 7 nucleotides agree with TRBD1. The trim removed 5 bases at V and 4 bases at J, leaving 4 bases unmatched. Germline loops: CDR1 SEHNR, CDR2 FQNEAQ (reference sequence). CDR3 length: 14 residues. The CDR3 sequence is CASSAQGRTGELFF. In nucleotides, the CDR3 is TGTGCCAGCAGCGCACAGGGGCGCACCGGGGAGCTGTTTTTT.

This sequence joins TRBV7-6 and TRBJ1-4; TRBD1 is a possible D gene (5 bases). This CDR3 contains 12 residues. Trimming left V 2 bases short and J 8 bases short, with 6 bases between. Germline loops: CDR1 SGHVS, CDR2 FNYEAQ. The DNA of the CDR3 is TGTGCCAGCAGCTTACCAGGGGAAAAACTGTTTTTT. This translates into CASSLPGEKLFF.

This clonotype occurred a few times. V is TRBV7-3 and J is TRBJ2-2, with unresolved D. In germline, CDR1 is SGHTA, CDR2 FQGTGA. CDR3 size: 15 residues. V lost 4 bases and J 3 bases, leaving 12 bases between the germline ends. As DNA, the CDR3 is TGTGCCAGCAGCTCCGTTCCCCTGGACACCGGGGAGCTGTTTTTT. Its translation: CASSSVPLDTGELFF. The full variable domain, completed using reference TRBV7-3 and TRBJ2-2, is GAGVSQTPSNKVTEKGKYVELRCDPISGHTALYWYRQSLGQGPEFLIYFQGTGAADDSGLPNDRFFAVRPEGSVSTLKIQRTERGDSAVYLCASSSVPLDTGELFFGEGSRLTVL.

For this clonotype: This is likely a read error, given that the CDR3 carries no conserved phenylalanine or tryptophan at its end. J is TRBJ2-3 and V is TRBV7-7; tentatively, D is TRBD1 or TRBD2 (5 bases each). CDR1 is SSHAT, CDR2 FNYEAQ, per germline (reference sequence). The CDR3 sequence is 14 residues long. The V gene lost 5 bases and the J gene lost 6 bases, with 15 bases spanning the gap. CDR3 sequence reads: CASSPTGGYDTQYL. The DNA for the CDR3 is TGTGCCAGCAGCCCGACTGGGGGTTACGATACGCAGTATTTA.

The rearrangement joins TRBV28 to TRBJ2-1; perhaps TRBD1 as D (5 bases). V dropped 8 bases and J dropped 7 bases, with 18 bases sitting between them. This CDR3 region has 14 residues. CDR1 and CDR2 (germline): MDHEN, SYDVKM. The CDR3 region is CASGPVDSSNEQFF. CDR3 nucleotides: TGTGCCAGCGGCCCCGTCGACAGTTCGAATGAGCAGTTCTTC. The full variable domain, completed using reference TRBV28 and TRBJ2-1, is DVKVTQSSRYLVKRTGEKVFLECVQDMDHENMFWYRQDPGLGLRLIYFSYDVKMKEKGDIPEGYSVSREKKERFSLILESASTNQTSMYLCASGPVDSSNEQFFGPGTRLTVL.

CDR3 DNA: TGCAGTGCTAGTCCCAGGCAAGCGAACACCGGGGAGCTGTTTTTT. This encodes CSASPRQANTGELFF. This chain links TRBV20-1 with TRBJ2-2; unclear D gene. V was clipped by 3 bases and J by 0 bases, with 11 bases between them. From germline, CDR1 is DFQATT and CDR2 SNEGSKA (reference sequence). The CDR3 has 15 residues.

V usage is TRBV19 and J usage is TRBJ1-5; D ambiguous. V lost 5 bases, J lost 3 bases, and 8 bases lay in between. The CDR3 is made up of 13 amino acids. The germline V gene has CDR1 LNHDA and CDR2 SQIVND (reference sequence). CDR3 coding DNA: TGTGCCAGTAGTTTCCAGGACAATCAGCCCCAGCATTTT. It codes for CASSFQDNQPQHF.

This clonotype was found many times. CDR3 in amino acids: CATHSSGTANEKLFF. The CDR3, as DNA: TGTGCCACTCACTCTTCCGGGACAGCTAATGAAAAACTGTTTTTT. The chain has TRBV19 and TRBJ1-4; 7 bases are shared with TRBD1. Germline CDR1 reads LNHDA; CDR2 reads SQIVND (reference sequence). There are 15 residues in the CDR3. V dropped 10 bases and J dropped 3; count of bases not matched to a gene: 11.

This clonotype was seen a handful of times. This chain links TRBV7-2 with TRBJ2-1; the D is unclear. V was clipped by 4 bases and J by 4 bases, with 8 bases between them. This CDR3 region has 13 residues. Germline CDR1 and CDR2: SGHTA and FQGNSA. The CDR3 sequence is CASSSRSYNEQFF. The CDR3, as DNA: TGTGCCAGCAGCTCACGATCGTACAATGAGCAGTTCTTC.

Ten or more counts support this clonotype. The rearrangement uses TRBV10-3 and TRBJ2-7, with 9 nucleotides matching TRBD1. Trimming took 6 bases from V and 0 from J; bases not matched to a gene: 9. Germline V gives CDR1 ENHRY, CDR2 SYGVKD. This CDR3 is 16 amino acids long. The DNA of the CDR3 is TGTGCCATCAGCGCAAAACCGGGACAGGGCTCCTACGAGCAGTACTTC. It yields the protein CAISAKPGQGSYEQYF.

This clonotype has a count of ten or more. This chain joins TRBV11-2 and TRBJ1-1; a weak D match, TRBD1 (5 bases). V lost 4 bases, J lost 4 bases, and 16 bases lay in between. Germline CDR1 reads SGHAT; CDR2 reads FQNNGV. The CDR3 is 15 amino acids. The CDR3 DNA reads TGTGCCAGCAGCTGGACCGGGACGGCGGGCACTGAAGCTTTCTTT. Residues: CASSWTGTAGTEAFF. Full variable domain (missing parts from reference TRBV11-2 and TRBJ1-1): EAGVAQSPRYKIIEKRQSVAFWCNPISGHATLYWYQQILGQGPKLLIQFQNNGVVDDSQLPKDRFSAERLKGVDSTLKIQPAKLEDSAVYLCASSWTGTAGTEAFFGQGTRLTVV.

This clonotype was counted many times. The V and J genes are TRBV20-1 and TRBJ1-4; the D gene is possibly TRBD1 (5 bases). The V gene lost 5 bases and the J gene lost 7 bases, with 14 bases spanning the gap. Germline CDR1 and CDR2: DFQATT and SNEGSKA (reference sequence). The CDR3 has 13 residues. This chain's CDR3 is CSAGTVGGEKLFF. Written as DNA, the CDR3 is TGCAGTGCTGGGACGGTAGGCGGTGAAAAACTGTTTTTT.